This T cell receptor (beta chain) was captured in a study of CD8+CD57+ T cells in acquired aplastic anemia. Study-wide context: An average of 3.2 ug of DNA was obtained from sorted CD4+ and CD8+ cells. The study's findings and limits: The CD8+ Simpson's diversity of patients and controls was not significantly different. There were some 30 CD8+ CDR3 sequences that occurred in both patients and controls.

According to the study, genomic DNA was the template for TCR beta VDJ and CDR3 profiling. TCRdb passed the reads through MiXCR, listing each CDR3 protein once. The sample has more than 150,000 distinct CDR3 sequences; 45% to 60% are singletons. The germline gives CDR1 SGHRS, CDR2 YFSETQ. This CDR3 contains 15 residues. Patients picked for sequencing had shown CD8+CD57+ cell expansion detected by flow cytometry. The patients all had a severe acquired aplastic anemia diagnosis. On this clonotype itself: The target antigen is unknown. At one of its ends the junction is not consistent with the germline gene, which may arise from a read error.

Sequenced material: sorted CD4+, CD8+, or CD8+CD57+ T cells (not recorded which) from PBMCs. The chain couples TRBV5-1 to TRBJ1-1; possibly TRBD1 for D (5 bases). The sequence derives from a human donor with aplastic anemia. CDR3 protein: CASQTGTHGTTEAFF. CDR3 nucleotide sequence: TGTGCCAGCCAAACAGGTACCCACGGTACCACTGAAGCTTTCTTT.